The sequence of this T cell receptor beta chain was determined in a study of human T cells and chemical hapten exposure (TCRdb year 2021). With respect to the entire study: For sensitization, 2% DPC in acetone was applied to an approximately 2 cm by approximately 2 cm area of upper inner arm skin. Libraries were pooled for sequencing, and per-sample TCR yields varied mainly because of small differences in library volumes within the pool. Twenty-nine alopecia patients gave blood for TCR sequencing at one to four time points (pre-sensitization, 2, 6 and 24 weeks). Patch tests used Finn chambers with 0.01% DPC on the upper back, scored after 6 days by International Contact Dermatitis Research Group standards. Blood was sampled from patients pre-sensitization (week 0) and at 2, 6 and about 24 weeks after DPC sensitization. Peripheral blood TCR repertoire changes were tracked in vivo in alopecia patients during primary and secondary sensitization to the hapten diphenylcyclopropenone (DPC). Weekly therapeutic DPC doses were additionally applied to the scalp of patients throughout the roughly 22-week study period. The mostly female patient cohort included alopecia areata with under or over 50% scalp involvement, alopecia totalis and alopecia universalis.

Broader findings and caveats from the paper: DPC sensitization did not change how many TCRs were above 1 in 1000 frequency, and no evidence was found of alterations in global repertoire structure. Repeated subsampling changed both the strength of the expansion versus patch-test correlation and the threshold at which that correlation became significant. Patch test score correlated positively with the number of PT1 expanded TCRs, reaching significance at thresholds 8, 16 and 32 but not at 4. Because every patient had alopecia, a presumed autoimmune disease, the patients' immune response might differ from that of healthy individuals. Compared with pre-sensitization or healthy control sets, expanded TCRs formed significantly more large CDR3 similarity clusters, which is consistent with antigen-driven responses.

The sample's time point label, in plain terms: patch test 3, about 24 weeks after DPC sensitization. The sample's treatment or condition label, decoded: therapeutic diphenylcyclopropenone sensitization with weekly scalp DPC. Blood at each patch-test visit was drawn before the patch test was applied. Eligible patients were aged 18 to 70, diagnosed with alopecia, deemed suitable for DPC therapy, and excluded if pregnant. Total RNA was isolated from unfractionated whole blood collected in Tempus Blood RNA tubes. To prepare the library, RACE was applied. Sequencing relied on a NextSeq 500. Library preparation attached unique molecular identifiers to individual cDNA molecules for quantitative, reproducible TCR counting. From each blood RNA sample, both TCR alpha and TCR beta chains were sequenced. Processing in the source paper ran as follows. Samples had a median of around 92,000 TCRs, with a range from 23,224 to 690,600. V, J and CDR3 annotation of the TCR reads was performed with the Decombinator software suite. For PS versus PT1 abundance plots, all samples were subsampled to the same number of TCRs (28,000). Expanded TCRs were defined as absent before sensitization and observed at least eight times at the 2-week time point. The public reads were reanalyzed by TCRdb: fastp trimming at Q25, MiXCR alignment, in-frame beta chains only. One record per CDR3 amino acid sequence lists the most common genes and DNA. The V and J calls, along with clone size, are taken from TCRdb and not from the paper's own processing. This sample lists roughly 64,000 distinct CDR3 sequences; roughly 11% were detected once. The ten largest clones add up to approximately 2% of the sample.

The germline V gene sets CDR1 to KGHSH and CDR2 to LQKENI. The CDR3 sequence holds 14 residues, the cysteine and phenylalanine included. Of the read, only the CDR3 DNA is kept; its 42 bases are in frame from base 1. The germline V and J ends show losses of 3 bases and 6 bases respectively, and no gene match explains 2 bases of the junction. At least ten counts were recorded for this clonotype. There is no known antigen for this receptor. One base away there is no much larger clone; base qualities are not given. The source was whole blood, collected in connection with sensitization to the hapten diphenylcyclopropenone (DPC). The TCR was taken from a woman aged 25 to 39 with alopecia areata. Some clones in this sample may be carry-over from other donors' samples. The rearranged segments are TRBV18 and TRBJ2-7; 13 of the junction bases match TRBD2. CDR3 region: CASSPGLAGAEQYF. The DNA reads as follows: TGTGCCAGCTCACCTGGACTAGCGGGAGCCGAGCAGTACTTC.